Shown below are 7 T cell receptor beta chains from a single sample sequenced in a study of cytomegalovirus exposure and HLA in healthy donors. A multiplex PCR was run with 60 Vbeta primers and 13 Jbeta primers. Sequencing was performed with immunoSEQ multiplex PCR; in TCRdb, only in-frame clones are kept and a portion is missing. The data show roughly 180,000 clones, roughly 75% seen once. Specimen: PBMCs. These receptors were taken from a female donor in good health and CMV-seronegative.

This sequence joins TRBV25-1 and TRBJ2-7; perhaps TRBD2 as D (5 bases). This CDR3 spans 15 amino acids. Germline assignment: CDR1 MGHDK and CDR2 SYGVNS. V shed 5 bases and J shed 5 bases, with 19 bases lying between them. The CDR3 bases are TGTGCCAGCAGTCCCCCCGGGGTTAAGGAAGACGAGCAGTACTTC. It encodes CASSPPGVKEDEQYF.

The rearrangement links TRBV11-3 to TRBJ2-5, with 10 bases aligning to TRBD2. The CDR3 runs 15 residues. Germline V gene lookup returns CDR1 SGHNT and CDR2 YENEEA. V gave up 5 bases and J gave up 5 bases; unmatched junction bases: 8. As DNA, the CDR3 is TGTGCCAGCAGCCCAAGCGGGGGGGCGGGGGAGACCCAGTACTTC. Translating it yields CASSPSGGAGETQYF. The full variable domain, rest sourced from reference TRBV11-3 and TRBJ2-5, is EAGVVQSPRYKIIEKKQPVAFWCNPISGHNTLYWYLQNLGQGPELLIRYENEEAVDDSQLPKDRFSAERLKGVDSTLKIQPAELGDSAVYLCASSPSGGAGETQYFGPGTRLLVL.

The chain uses TRBV7-8 and TRBJ1-2; D might be TRBD1 (5 bases). The CDR3 contains 15 residues. V lost 6 bases to trimming and J lost 0 bases, with 14 bases between them. Per the germline V gene, CDR1 is SGHVS and CDR2 is FQNEAQ. CDR3 coding DNA: TGTGCCAGCAGTCTGTCCGGGGGAACTAACTATGGCTACACCTTC. The encoded protein is CASSLSGGTNYGYTF. The whole variable domain, remainder taken from reference TRBV7-8 and TRBJ1-2, is GAGVSQSPRYKVAKRGQDVALRCDPISGHVSLFWYQQALGQGPEFLTYFQNEAQLDKSGLPSDRFFAERPEGSVSTLKIQRTQQEDSAVYLCASSLSGGTNYGYTFGSGTRLTVV.

The genes are TRBV5-4 and TRBJ1-2; 7 bases fit TRBD1. Germline trimming cut 4 bases from V and 5 bases from J; bases unmatched to any gene: 5. The germline gives CDR1 SGHNT, CDR2 YYREEE (reference sequence). There are 13 residues in the CDR3. This CDR3 is CASSLKGQYGYTF. The CDR3 coding sequence is TGTGCCAGCAGCCTTAAGGGACAGTATGGCTACACCTTC. Complete variable domain (other parts from reference TRBV5-4 and TRBJ1-2): ETGVTQSPTHLIKTRGQQVTLRCSSQSGHNTVSWYQQALGQGPQFIFQYYREEENGRGNFPPRFSGLQFPNYSSELNVNALELDDSALYLCASSLKGQYGYTFGSGTRLTVV.

V and J are TRBV4-3 and TRBJ1-6; 7 bases are shared with TRBD1. CDR1 is LGHNA, CDR2 YSLEER, per germline. V gave up 4 bases and J gave up 4 bases; unmatched junction bases: 4. CDR3 length: 15 amino acids. The CDR3: CASSLLGQYNSPLHF. CDR3 DNA sequence: TGCGCCAGCAGCCTATTGGGACAGTATAATTCACCCCTCCACTTT.

V gene TRBV27 combines with J gene TRBJ2-1; D might be TRBD2 (6 bases). Trimming pared 5 bases from V and 6 bases from J, leaving 17 bases between. This CDR3 contains 15 residues. CDR1 and CDR2 (germline): MNHEY, SMNVEV (reference sequence). CDR3 region: CASSPASRGSNEQFF. The DNA of the CDR3 is TGTGCCAGCAGTCCGGCTAGCCGGGGGAGCAATGAGCAGTTCTTC.

The chain uses TRBV14 and TRBJ2-1, with TRBD2 as a possible D gene (5 bases). Trimming left V 0 bases short and J 6 bases short, with 12 bases between. Looked up from germline, CDR1 is SGHDN and CDR2 is FVKESK. The CDR3 runs to 15 residues. The CDR3 region has the DNA TGTGCCAGCAGCCAAGAGAGGGTCAGCGGCAATGAGCAGTTCTTC. Translation gives CASSQERVSGNEQFF.